The T cell receptor (beta chain) under discussion was sequenced for a study of low-dose radiotherapy and immunotherapy resistance in tumors. Overall study context: Radiation delivery to Cohort 1 consisted of 0.5 Gy per fraction every 2 weeks, summing to 6.5 Gy. Doses delivered to Cohort 2 were 1 Gy per fraction every two weeks, amounting to 13 Gy over 26 weeks. Every six weeks patients received intravenous ipilimumab 1 mg/kg, and every two weeks they received intravenous nivolumab 240 mg.

Many counts were recorded for this clonotype. The time point was: before trial treatment. Both TCRalpha and TCRbeta chains were reverse transcribed with V-gene-specific primers. PCR amplification of the TCRs was performed with Phusion for 15 to 25 PCR cycles, and it relied on a constant-region primer together with a V-primer adapter. TCRdb reanalysed the reads using MiXCR and keeps one entry per CDR3 protein. The sample records under 90,000 distinct CDR3 sequences, roughly a sixth being singletons. The material was PBMCs, obtained before treatment. The clonotype originates from a male donor with prostate cancer.

The CDR3 nucleotides are TGTGCCAGCAGCGTAGAGGGAGCGCATGGCTACACCTTC. Protein product: CASSVEGAHGYTF. The V call is TRBV9, the J call TRBJ1-2, with D unclear. Germline-derived CDR1 and CDR2 are SGDLS and YYNGEE. This CDR3 has 13 amino acids. V was clipped by 0 bases and J by 6 bases, with 9 bases between them.